This entry lists 5 T cell receptor beta chains sequenced from one sample in a study of shared clonotypes between healthy human individuals. Sequencing used immunoSEQ multiplex PCR; TCRdb keeps in-frame clones, though not all of them. Here the sample spans roughly 570,000 clones, about 98% being singletons. Naive CD8 populations comprised CD45RO-negative cells positively selected for CCR7, excluding terminally differentiated effector memory CD45RA+ cells. Sequencing was carried out using naive CD8+ T cells sorted from blood. Receptor source: a man aged 25 to 40 in good health.

The chain couples TRBV27 to TRBJ1-1, with D possibly matching TRBD1 (5 bases). V lost 7 bases and J 8 bases, leaving 20 bases between the germline ends. Germline V CDR1 and CDR2: MNHEY, SMNVEV (reference sequence). The CDR3 is 14 amino acids. CDR3 coding DNA: TGTGCCAGCACCAAGCCGGGGCCCGGTAGGGAAGCTTTCTTT. Translating gives CASTKPGPGREAFF.

The V gene is TRBV7-8, the J gene TRBJ2-7, with TRBD2 matching 12 bases. Germline V gives CDR1 SGHVS, CDR2 FQNEAQ. The CDR3 contains 15 residues. V lost 7 bases, J lost 3 bases, and 7 bases stayed unmatched. In DNA form, the CDR3 reads TGTGCCAGCAAGTCTAGCGGGAGGGATTACTACGAGCAGTACTTC. Its protein product is CASKSSGRDYYEQYF.

V is TRBV11-2 and J is TRBJ2-4; D unresolved. Germline lookup yields CDR1 SGHAT and CDR2 FQNNGV. CDR3 length: 15 residues. V lost 5 bases and J 8 bases, leaving 19 bases between the germline ends. The CDR3 here is CASSPPTPRGYIQYF. The CDR3 region has the DNA TGTGCCAGCAGCCCGCCGACCCCCCGCGGCTACATTCAGTACTTC.

This clone occurred a few times. Distinct nucleotide sequences in the sample also encode this CDR3. The CDR3 region is CASSVGTGELFF. As DNA, the CDR3 is TGTGCCAGCAGCGTTGGTACCGGGGAGCTGTTTTTT. The V gene is TRBV9, the J gene TRBJ2-2, with unresolved D. Trimming took 2 bases from V and 5 from J, leaving 4 bases between them. Germline CDR1 SGDLS, CDR2 YYNGEE. The CDR3 extends over 12 amino acids.

This chain uses TRBV9 with TRBJ2-1; 10 nucleotides line up with TRBD2. Unmatched junction bases numbered 9, after V lost 4 bases and J lost 8 bases. Germline V gene sequence: CDR1 SGDLS, CDR2 YYNGEE. The CDR3 spans 15 residues. The CDR3 DNA reads as TGTGCCAGCAGCCCGAGCGGGAGGGCCACGGATGAGCAGTTCTTC. This gives the protein CASSPSGRATDEQFF.